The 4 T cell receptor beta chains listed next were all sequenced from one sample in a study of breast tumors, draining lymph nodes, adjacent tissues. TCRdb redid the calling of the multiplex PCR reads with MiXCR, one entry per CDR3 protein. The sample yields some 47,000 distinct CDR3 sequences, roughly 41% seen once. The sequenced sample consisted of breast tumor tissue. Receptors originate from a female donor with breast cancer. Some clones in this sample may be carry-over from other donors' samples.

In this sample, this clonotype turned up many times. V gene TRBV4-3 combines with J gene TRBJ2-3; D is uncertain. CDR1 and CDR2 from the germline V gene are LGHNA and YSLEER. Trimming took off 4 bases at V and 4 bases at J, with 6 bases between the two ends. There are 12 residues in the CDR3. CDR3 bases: TGCGCCAGCAGCCTCGGCCCAGATACGCAGTATTTT. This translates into CASSLGPDTQYF.

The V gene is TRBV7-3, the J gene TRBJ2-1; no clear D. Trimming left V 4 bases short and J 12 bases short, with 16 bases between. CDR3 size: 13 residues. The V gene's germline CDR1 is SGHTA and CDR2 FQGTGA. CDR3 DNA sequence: TGTGCCAGCAGCTCCATAGGCAAGGATGGGCAGTTCTTC. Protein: CASSSIGKDGQFF.

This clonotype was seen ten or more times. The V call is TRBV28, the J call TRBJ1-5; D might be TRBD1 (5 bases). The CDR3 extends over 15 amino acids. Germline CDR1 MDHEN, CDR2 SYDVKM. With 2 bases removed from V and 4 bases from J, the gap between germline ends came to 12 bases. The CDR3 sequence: CASSLPQGGNQPQHF. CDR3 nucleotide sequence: TGTGCCAGCAGTTTACCTCAGGGAGGTAATCAGCCCCAGCATTTT. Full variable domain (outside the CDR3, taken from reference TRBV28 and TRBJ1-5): DVKVTQSSRYLVKRTGEKVFLECVQDMDHENMFWYRQDPGLGLRLIYFSYDVKMKEKGDIPEGYSVSREKKERFSLILESASTNQTSMYLCASSLPQGGNQPQHFGDGTRLSIL.

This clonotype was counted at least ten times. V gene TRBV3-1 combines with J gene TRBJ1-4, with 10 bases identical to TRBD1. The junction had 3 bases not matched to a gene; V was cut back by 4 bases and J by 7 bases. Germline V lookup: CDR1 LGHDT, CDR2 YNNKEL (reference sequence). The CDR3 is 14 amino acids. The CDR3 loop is CASSRRQGAEKLFF. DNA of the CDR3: TGTGCCAGCAGCCGTAGACAGGGGGCTGAAAAACTGTTTTTT.